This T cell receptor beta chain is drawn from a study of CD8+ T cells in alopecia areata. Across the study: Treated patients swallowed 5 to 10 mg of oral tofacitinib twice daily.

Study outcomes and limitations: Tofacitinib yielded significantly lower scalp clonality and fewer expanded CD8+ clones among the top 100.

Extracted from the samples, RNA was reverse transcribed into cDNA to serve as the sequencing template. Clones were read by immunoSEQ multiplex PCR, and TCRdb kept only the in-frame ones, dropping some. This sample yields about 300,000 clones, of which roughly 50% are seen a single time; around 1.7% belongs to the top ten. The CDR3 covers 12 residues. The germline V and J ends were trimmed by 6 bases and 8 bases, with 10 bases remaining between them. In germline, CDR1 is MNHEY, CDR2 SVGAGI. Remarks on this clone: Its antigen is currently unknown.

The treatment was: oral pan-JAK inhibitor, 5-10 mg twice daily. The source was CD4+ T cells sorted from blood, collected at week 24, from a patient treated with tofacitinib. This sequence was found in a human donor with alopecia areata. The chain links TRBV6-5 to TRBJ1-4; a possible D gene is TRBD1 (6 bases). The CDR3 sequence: CASRTGSEKLFF. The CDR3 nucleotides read TGTGCCAGCAGGACAGGAAGCGAAAAACTGTTTTTT.